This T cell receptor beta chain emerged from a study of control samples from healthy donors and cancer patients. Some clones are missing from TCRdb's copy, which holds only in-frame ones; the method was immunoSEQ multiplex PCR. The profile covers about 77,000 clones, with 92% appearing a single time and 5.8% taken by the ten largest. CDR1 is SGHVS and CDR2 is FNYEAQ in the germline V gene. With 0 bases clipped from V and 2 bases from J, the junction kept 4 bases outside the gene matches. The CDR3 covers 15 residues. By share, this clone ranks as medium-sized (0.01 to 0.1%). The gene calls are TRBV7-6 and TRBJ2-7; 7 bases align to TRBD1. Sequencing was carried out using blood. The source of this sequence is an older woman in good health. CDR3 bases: TGTGCCAGCAGCTTAGCCCCCGGGACAGCCTACGAGCAGTACTTC. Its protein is CASSLAPGTAYEQYF.